The source of this TCR beta chain is a study of blood T cell repertoires in COVID-19. The wider study: The samples span acute and convalescent COVID-19 from the United States, Italy and Spain. Sources were T cells, B-cell-depleted T cells, or PBMCs; the material itself was cDNA or gDNA.

Authors' processing steps: Amplified reference gene primers provided the basis for estimating nucleated cell counts. Clones were sequenced by immunoSEQ multiplex PCR, and TCRdb holds only the in-frame ones, with some missing. V, J and clone size reflect that table, while D and trimming were determined from the DNA. The table has approximately 120,000 clones, approximately 84% seen once; the top ten hold about 17%. V lost 4 bases, J lost 7 bases, and 11 bases lay in between. Germline loops: CDR1 DFQATT, CDR2 SNEGSKA (reference sequence). This CDR3 has 11 amino acids. The material sequenced was peripheral blood. This TCR derives from a woman aged 50 to 65 who had recovered from COVID-19. The V call is TRBV20-1, the J call TRBJ2-7; D may be TRBD2 (5 bases). DNA for the CDR3: TGCAGTGCTACCTTGGACTTAGAGCAGTACTTC. It translates to CSATLDLEQYF.